The T cell receptor (beta chain) under discussion was sequenced for a study of T-cell memory formation after mild COVID-19. Notes on the study in general: Day 37-peaking second-wave clones had unconfirmed SARS-CoV-2 specificity. The study detected some responding clones in pre-infection memory, suggesting cross-reactive memory joined.

CDR1 and CDR2 from the germline V gene are DFQATT and SNEGSKA (reference sequence). This CDR3 is built from 12 residues. Trimming took 3 bases from V and 4 from J, leaving 10 bases between them. TCRdb ran MiXCR on the 5' RACE reads and lists one entry per CDR3 protein. This table has 350,000 to 500,000 distinct CDR3 sequences, 20% to 25% appearing once. Remarks on this clonotype: The antigen is not known.

The genes are TRBV20-1 and TRBJ2-7, with D maybe TRBD2 (6 bases). Specimen: PBMCs or a T cell subset sorted from them (not recorded which). This clonotype originated in an adult woman who had mild COVID-19 (a few samples of this study predate the infection). Cell type and time point are not known. DNA of the CDR3: TGCAGTGCTAGGATCAGCGGGTACGAGCAGTACTTC. The encoded protein is CSARISGYEQYF.